The TCR beta chain under discussion was sequenced for a study of tumour-infiltrating T cells in Burkitt lymphoma. Study summary: Survival, overall and progression-free, tracked with productive clonality.

Germline V CDR1 and CDR2: SGDLS, YYNGEE. The CDR3 consists of 16 residues. V shed 0 bases and J shed 0 bases, with 11 bases lying between them. The repertoire was sequenced with immunoSEQ multiplex PCR; TCRdb's copy has only in-frame clones and lacks some. The data contain under 8,000 clones, roughly a tenth of them singletons. This chain uses TRBV9 with TRBJ2-3; D remains unclear. This receptor was obtained from a human donor with diffuse large B-cell lymphoma. What was sequenced was tumor tissue. This CDR3 is CASSVAAGPSTDTQYF. The CDR3 DNA is TGTGCCAGCAGCGTAGCGGCAGGACCTAGCACAGATACGCAGTATTTT.